The clone carrying this TCR beta chain was detected many times. Antigen: not known. Regarding time point: newly diagnosed GD, antithyroid drugs for less than 3 months. Researchers made the TCR library from RNA that was extracted from PBMCs. The CDR3 is 16 residues long. CDR1 and CDR2 (germline): WNHNN, SYGVQD (reference sequence). V was clipped by 3 bases and J by 2 bases, with 15 bases between them. Investigators prepared the TCR beta libraries by applying iRepertoire HTBI primers and Arm-PCR of CDR3 regions. Each CDR3 protein gets one entry after TCRdb re-called the multiplex PCR reads with MiXCR. The repertoire has about 200,000 distinct CDR3 sequences, roughly a fifth of them found once; the top ten carry 12%. This specimen comes from a study of regulatory T cells in long-lasting Graves disease. The study, taken as a whole, reports: It was in persistent disease that TRBV28, TRBJ1-2 and TRBJ2-5 were favored. The number of shared public clonotypes was higher in persistent patients (around 2,500) than new patients (under 1,000).

These same data were also listed under a study on T cells in Graves' hyperthyroidism and ophthalmopathy. This second study notes: When ophthalmopathy did not progress within 18 months, Graves' hyperthyroidism was considered stable.

The sequences come from peripheral blood mononuclear cells (PBMCs), collected at new diagnosis, from a patient treated with antithyroid drugs. The genes are TRBV10-1 and TRBJ2-3; possible D gene TRBD2, 6 bases. This receptor was identified in a woman in her 30s with Graves disease. In DNA form, the CDR3 reads TGCGCCAGCAGTGAAAGAGCGGGCCTACCCACAGATACGCAGTATTTT. The encoded protein is CASSERAGLPTDTQYF.